This T cell receptor beta chain was sequenced during a study of multiple sclerosis patients with progressive multifocal leukoencephalopathy (dated by TCRdb to between 2017 and 2020). At the level of the whole study: Peripheral T and B cells were examined in MS patients who developed PML (4 under natalizumab, 1 after alemtuzumab) and in treated patients who did not develop PML. Longitudinal follow-up was performed in two natalizumab-treated patients who later developed PML, from before therapy through 6 and 12 months to PML onset. The goal of the study was to detect any JC virus-specific or public T-cell expansions that arose at the time of PML onset.

V lost 4 bases and J lost 5 bases; the stretch between them is 17 bases long. Looking up the germline V gene yields CDR1 SQVTM and CDR2 ANQGSEA. The CDR3 holds 14 amino acids from the cysteine to the phenylalanine. The entry retains the CDR3 DNA only, 42 bases that are in frame from base 1. With respect to this clone: No antigen is known for it. Base qualities were left out, and no much larger clone turns up one base away.

Study-wide conclusions, independent of this receptor: When PML developed, neither common TRBV or TRBJ gene usage nor preferential TRBV-TRBJ pairings were detected. Only peripheral blood was analyzed, although cerebrospinal fluid or brain lymphocytes might be more informative for natalizumab-associated PML. With only a small, descriptive cohort, it remained unclear whether the findings reflect JC virus infection or general immunocompromise. Most PML patients had lower normalized Shannon entropy, suggesting less diverse TRB repertoires, while values in the natalizumab-treated controls sat near 1. TRB clones with frequency above 0.5% were observed only in PML patients, but the clones expanded at PML onset were found to be already present before and during natalizumab therapy.

The time point label, as the study defines it: time of PML onset. The treatment or condition label corresponds to: on natalizumab therapy at sampling. PML was diagnosed from clinical and MRI findings and confirmed by detection of JC virus DNA in cerebrospinal fluid. In the natalizumab-treated patients, PML developed after between roughly 16 and 56 months of natalizumab therapy. Every listed patient had earlier received interferon beta, and every PML patient was female. T3 blood samples were collected at the time of PML onset. Isolation of peripheral blood mononuclear cells was performed by Ficoll-Hypaque density gradient centrifugation. Amplification of TRB CDR3 regions from genomic DNA was performed at survey-level depth using the immunoSEQ two-step multiplex PCR. Synthetic inline TR CDR3 controls covering all V-J pairings were spiked into each PCR so that template counts could be estimated and amplification bias removed. Reads were processed so that amplification and sequencing bias were reduced, and quantification was performed against synthetic TR CDR3 analogs. Concerning the study's data processing: Raw data were processed in ImmunoSEQ Analyzer, with out-of-frame sequences and CDR3s containing stop codons removed, and genes were named according to IMGT nomenclature. Normalized Shannon entropy, defined as 1 minus Pielou's evenness, was used to summarize repertoire diversity. TRB sequences were considered identical only when V gene, J gene and CDR3 were shared. Public PML clonotypes were CDR3s found in two or more PML-onset samples but not found earlier, in controls, or in public databases. Skylign with the observed count method was used to analyze CDR3 amino acid composition at each position. The immuneACCESS repertoire file appears here via TCRdb, limited to in-frame rearrangements. These files lack a portion of the clones; in checked studies, under half of the deficit traces to unresolved V genes, and the cause of the others is not known. That table supplies the V and J calls and clone size; D and trimming were determined from the DNA. The sample table holds approximately 27,000 clones, of which around 85% were seen once. The top ten constitute around an eighth of the sample.

The sequenced sample was PBMCs, obtained from a patient treated with natalizumab. This receptor chain uses TRBV29-1 and TRBJ2-5; no D gene is confidently identified. The clonotype was recovered from a young woman with progressive multifocal leukoencephalopathy. The sequenced DNA is TGCAGCGTTGTTGGGTTCGCCGGGCTCGAGACCCAGTACTTC. Its translation reads: CSVVGFAGLETQYF.